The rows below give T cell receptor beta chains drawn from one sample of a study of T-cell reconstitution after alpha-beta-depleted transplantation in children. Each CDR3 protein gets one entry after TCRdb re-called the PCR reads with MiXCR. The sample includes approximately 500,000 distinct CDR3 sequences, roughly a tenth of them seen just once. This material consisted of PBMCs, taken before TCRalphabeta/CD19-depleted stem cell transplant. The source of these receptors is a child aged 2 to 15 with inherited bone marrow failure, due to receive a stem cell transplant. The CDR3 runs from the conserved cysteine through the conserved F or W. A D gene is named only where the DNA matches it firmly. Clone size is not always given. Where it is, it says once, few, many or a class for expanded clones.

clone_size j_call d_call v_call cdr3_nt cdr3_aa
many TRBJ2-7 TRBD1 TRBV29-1 TGCAGCGTGGAAACAGGGGGCGAGCAGTACTTC CSVETGGEQYF
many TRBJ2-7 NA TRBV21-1 TGTGCCAGCAGCAGCGGGACCGACTCCTACGAGCAGTACTTC CASSSGTDSYEQYF
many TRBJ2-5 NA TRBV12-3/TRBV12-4 TGTGCCAGCAGTTTCGTCAGACAAGAGACCCAGTACTTC CASSFVRQETQYF
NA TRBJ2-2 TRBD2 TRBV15 TGTGCCACCAGCAGAGATAGCGGGAGGGCCACCGGGGAGCTGTTTTTT CATSRDSGRATGELFF
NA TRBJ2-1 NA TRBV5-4 TGTGCCAGCAGCCCAGGCTATGAGCAGTTCTTC CASSPGYEQFF
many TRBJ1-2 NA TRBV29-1 TGCAGCGTGCCAGCAGGCGGGGGCTGGGATCTCTTC CSVPAGGGWDLF
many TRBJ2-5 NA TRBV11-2 TGTGCCAGCAGCGTCGGAGGGTCAGGGTGGGAGACCCAGTACTTC CASSVGGSGWETQYF
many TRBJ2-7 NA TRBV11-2 TGTGCCAGCAGCTTAGATCCCTACTACGAGCAGTACTTC CASSLDPYYEQYF
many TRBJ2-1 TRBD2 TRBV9 TGTGCCAGCAGCGTAGCTACGGCGGGAGGCAACAATGAGCAGTTCTTC CASSVATAGGNNEQFF
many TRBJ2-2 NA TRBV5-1 TGCGCCAGCAGCTTGGAGCCTAGCACCGGGGAGCTGTTTTTT CASSLEPSTGELFF
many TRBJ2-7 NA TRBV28 TGTGCCAGCGGGGGAAGGAGAGGGTACTACGAGCAGTACTTC CASGGRRGYYEQYF
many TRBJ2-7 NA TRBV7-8 TGTGCCAGCAGCCCCAACTGGTACGAGCAGTACTTC CASSPNWYEQYF
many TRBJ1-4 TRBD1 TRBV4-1 TGCGCCAGCAGCCAAGCGTCCAGGGGGCGAAGAGAAAAACTGTTTTTT CASSQASRGRREKLFF
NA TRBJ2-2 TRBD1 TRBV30 TGTGCCGGACAACCCGGGACAGGGGGCACCGGGGAGCTGTTTTTT CAGQPGTGGTGELFF
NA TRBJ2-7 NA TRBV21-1 TGTGCCAGCAGCACTGGGGTGCTCTGCTGCTCCTACGAGCAGTACTTC CASSTGVLCCSYEQYF
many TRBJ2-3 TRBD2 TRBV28 TGTGCCAGCAGTTTAGCGGGAGGGCCACCCTATTTT CASSLAGGPPYF
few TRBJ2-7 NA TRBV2 TGTGCCAGCAGCCAAGGGACGGAACCCTACGAGCAGTACTTC CASSQGTEPYEQYF
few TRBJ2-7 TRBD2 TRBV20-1 TGCAGTGCTAGAGATTGGGCGGGAGGATTAACCTACGAGCAGTACTTC CSARDWAGGLTYEQYF
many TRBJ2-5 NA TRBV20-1 TGCAGTGCTAGTGCCGGGACCCCGGGGGAGACCCAGTACTTC CSASAGTPGETQYF
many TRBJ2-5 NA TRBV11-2 TGTGCCAGCAGCTTTGGCGCCAGCTTCAGGGAGACCCAGTACTTC CASSFGASFRETQYF
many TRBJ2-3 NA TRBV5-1 TGCGCCAGCAGCTTGGATGTTCCGGCTAGCGGCACAGATACGCAGTATTTT CASSLDVPASGTDTQYF
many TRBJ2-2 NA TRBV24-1 TGTGCCACCAGTGATTTGACGACCGGGGAGCTGTTTTTT CATSDLTTGELFF
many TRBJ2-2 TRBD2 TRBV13 TGTGCCAGCAGCTTCACTAGCGGGAGGGCCTCCGGGGAGCTGTTTTTT CASSFTSGRASGELFF
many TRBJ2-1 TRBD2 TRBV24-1 TGTGCCACCAGTGATTTATGTAGCGGGAGGAAAAATGAGCAGTTCTTC CATSDLCSGRKNEQFF
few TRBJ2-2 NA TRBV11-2 TGTGCCAGCAGCACCTCGGTGGTCTTAACCGGGGAGCTGTTTTTT CASSTSVVLTGELFF
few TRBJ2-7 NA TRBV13 TGTGCCAGCAGCTATGACAGCGTACCCTACGAGCAGTACTTC CASSYDSVPYEQYF
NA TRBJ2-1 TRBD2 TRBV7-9 TGTGCCAGCAGCTTAGGGCGGGAGGGCCACAATGAGCAGTTCTTC CASSLGREGHNEQFF
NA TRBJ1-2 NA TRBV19 TGTGCCAGTAATTCGGACCGGGGGAACTATGGCTACACCTTC CASNSDRGNYGYTF
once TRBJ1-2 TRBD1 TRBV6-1 TGTGCCAGCAGTCCGGGACAGGGGGCGACTAACTATGGCTACACCTTC CASSPGQGATNYGYTF
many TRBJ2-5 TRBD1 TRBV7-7 TGTGCCAGCAGCTCCAGCAGGGGGGAGACCCAGTACTTC CASSSSRGETQYF
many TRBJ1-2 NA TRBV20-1 TGCAGTGCTAGATTCCGGGGAAATGGCTACACCTTC CSARFRGNGYTF
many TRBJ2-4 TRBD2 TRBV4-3 TGCGCCAGCAGCCAAGATCGGCCTAGCGGGGGAGCCAAAAACATTCAGTACTTC CASSQDRPSGGAKNIQYF
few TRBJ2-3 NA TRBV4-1 TGCGCCAGCAGCCAACAATTACTTTACACAGATACGCAGTATTTT CASSQQLLYTDTQYF
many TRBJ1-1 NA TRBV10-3 TGTGCCACTTCGAAGGGTTCCTTTAGAGCTTTCTTT CATSKGSFRAFF
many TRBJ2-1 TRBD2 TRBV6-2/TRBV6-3 TGTGCCAGCAGTTGGGCTAGCGGGGAATACAATGAGCAGTTCTTC CASSWASGEYNEQFF
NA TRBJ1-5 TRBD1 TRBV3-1 TGTGCCAGCAGCCAAGGGGACAGGGCTCATCAGCCCCAGCATTTT CASSQGDRAHQPQHF
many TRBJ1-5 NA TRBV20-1 TGCAGTGCTTCATTGGGAGGGAATAGCAATCAGCCCCAGCATTTT CSASLGGNSNQPQHF
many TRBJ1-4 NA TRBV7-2 TGTGCCAGCAGCTTAGGGGGGACACCAACTAATGAAAAACTGTTTTTT CASSLGGTPTNEKLFF
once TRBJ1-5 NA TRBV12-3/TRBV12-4 TGTGCCAGCAGTTTTAGTCCCGGGGGCGGCAATCAGCCCCAGCATTTT CASSFSPGGGNQPQHF
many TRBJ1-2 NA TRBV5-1 TGCGCCAGCAGCACCGGACAGTCCAGCTATGGCTACACCTTC CASSTGQSSYGYTF
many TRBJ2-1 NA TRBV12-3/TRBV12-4 TGTGCCAGCAGTTTAGTGTATGAGCAGTTCTTC CASSLVYEQFF
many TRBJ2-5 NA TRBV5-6 TGTGCCAGCAGCCGAGAGTACCAAGAGACCCAGTACTTC CASSREYQETQYF
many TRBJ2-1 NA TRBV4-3 TGCGCCAGCAGCCAAGCGACTTACCCGAGGAATGAGCAGTTCTTC CASSQATYPRNEQFF
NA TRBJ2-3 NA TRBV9 TGTGCCAGCAGCGTAGAGAGTTCAGCAGATACGCAGTATTTT CASSVESSADTQYF
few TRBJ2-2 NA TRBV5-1 TGCGCCAGCAGCTTGGGGTGGGAGCCATACACCGGGGAGCTGTTTTTT CASSLGWEPYTGELFF
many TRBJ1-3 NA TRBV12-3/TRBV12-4 TGTGCCAGCTCGTCGTGGGGACCCTCTGGAAACACCATATATTTT CASSSWGPSGNTIYF
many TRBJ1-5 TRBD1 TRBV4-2 TGTGCCAGCAGCCAACTCCCGGGACAGAGTAATCAGCCCCAGCATTTT CASSQLPGQSNQPQHF